This entry lists 32 T cell receptor beta chains sequenced from one sample in a study of control samples from healthy donors and cancer patients. The protocol was immunoSEQ multiplex PCR, while the TCRdb copy is restricted to in-frame clones and leaves out a portion. The table includes 120,000 or so clones, roughly 90% detected once. Sample: blood. The receptors shown here come from a man between 18 and 35 years old in good health.

The gene calls are TRBV11-3 and TRBJ2-5; possible D gene TRBD2, 5 bases. The CDR3 sequence is 14 residues long. Germline values: CDR1 SGHNT, CDR2 YENEEA. V was cut by 1 base and J by 0 bases, with 6 bases left in between. CDR3 sequence: CASSLGGYQETQYF. The CDR3, as DNA: TGTGCCAGCAGCTTAGGAGGGTACCAAGAGACCCAGTACTTC. Full variable domain (rest looked up from reference TRBV11-3 and TRBJ2-5): EAGVVQSPRYKIIEKKQPVAFWCNPISGHNTLYWYLQNLGQGPELLIRYENEEAVDDSQLPKDRFSAERLKGVDSTLKIQPAELGDSAVYLCASSLGGYQETQYFGPGTRLLVL.

CDR3 in DNA: TGTGCCAGCAGTTACGGGGACAGGGGCACCTACAATGAGCAGTTCTTC. Encoded protein: CASSYGDRGTYNEQFF. The chain recombines TRBV6-2 or TRBV6-3 with TRBJ2-1; 10 bases map to TRBD1. Germline-derived CDR1 and CDR2 are MNHEY and SVGEGT. With V trimmed by 2 bases and J by 2 bases, 3 bases remained unmatched. The CDR3 consists of 16 residues.

The gene calls are TRBV27 and TRBJ1-2; 7 nucleotides agree with TRBD1. The CDR3 has 16 residues. J gave up 1 base and V 5 bases, and 10 bases lay outside the gene matches. The germline CDR1 and CDR2 sequences are MNHEY and SMNVEV (reference sequence). CDR3 amino acids: CASSPNQRGRNYGYTF. For the CDR3, the DNA is TGTGCCAGCAGTCCAAACCAGAGGGGGCGTAACTATGGCTACACCTTC.

There are a few counts of this clone. The CDR3 DNA reads as TGCAGCGCCCAACAGGGAGGTGAAGCTTTCTTT. Protein product: CSAQQGGEAFF. The chain has TRBV29-1 and TRBJ1-1, with D tentatively TRBD1 (6 bases). This CDR3 has 11 amino acids. CDR1 is SQVTM, CDR2 ANQGSEA, per germline. V shed 7 bases and J shed 7 bases, with 13 bases lying between them.

The rearrangement uses TRBV18 and TRBJ2-7; 10 bases align to TRBD1. Germline lookup yields CDR1 KGHSH and CDR2 LQKENI. V was clipped by 6 bases and J by 7 bases; unmatched bases: 3. The length of the CDR3 is 12 residues. CDR3 nucleotides: TGTGCCAGCTCTCGGACAGGGGGGGAGCAGTACGTC. It is translated as CASSRTGGEQYV.

This sequence joins TRBV28 and TRBJ2-7, with D tentatively TRBD2 (7 bases). Germline CDR1 reads MDHEN; CDR2 reads SYDVKM. Trimming took off 7 bases at V and 7 bases at J, with 17 bases between the two ends. This CDR3 comprises 13 residues. CDR3 DNA sequence: TGTGCCAGCACCCCTCGGCGGGGGCTAGAGCAGTACGTC. It encodes CASTPRRGLEQYV.

The chain is built from TRBV14 and TRBJ2-1; a weak D match, TRBD2 (6 bases). V gave up 8 bases and J gave up 8 bases, with 13 bases separating them. The germline V gene has CDR1 SGHDN and CDR2 FVKESK. The CDR3 has 12 amino acids. The chain's CDR3 is CASQEGGHEQFF. DNA for the CDR3: TGTGCCAGCCAGGAGGGTGGACATGAGCAGTTCTTC.

The rearrangement links TRBV9 to TRBJ1-6; TRBD1 might be the D (5 bases). The germline V gene has CDR1 SGDLS and CDR2 YYNGEE. The CDR3 length is 16 residues. The ends were cut back, 3 bases at V and 6 bases at J, with 16 bases in the middle. CDR3 nucleotide sequence: TGTGCCAGCAGCGCCTCCCCCAGGGTTCCTAATTCACCCCTCCACTTT. Residues: CASSASPRVPNSPLHF.

This rearrangement joins TRBV9 to TRBJ1-3; D is ambiguous. This CDR3 comprises 14 residues. CDR1 SGDLS and CDR2 YYNGEE come from the germline V gene. The V end lost 0 bases, the J end lost 4 bases, and 8 bases lay between the germline ends. The CDR3: CASSVGHTGNTIYF. CDR3 nucleotides: TGTGCCAGCAGCGTAGGTCACACGGGAAACACCATATATTTT.

J is TRBJ2-4 and V is TRBV28; the D gene is possibly TRBD1 (6 bases). Trimming pared 7 bases from V and 1 base from J, leaving 14 bases between. The V gene's germline CDR1 is MDHEN and CDR2 SYDVKM. CDR3 size: 15 residues. The CDR3 spells CASKKGETAKNIQYF. The CDR3 DNA reads TGTGCCAGCAAAAAGGGGGAGACGGCCAAAAACATTCAGTACTTC. The complete variable domain, with remaining parts taken from reference TRBV28 and TRBJ2-4, reads DVKVTQSSRYLVKRTGEKVFLECVQDMDHENMFWYRQDPGLGLRLIYFSYDVKMKEKGDIPEGYSVSREKKERFSLILESASTNQTSMYLCASKKGETAKNIQYFGAGTRLSVL.

The V call is TRBV9, the J call TRBJ2-3; TRBD1 might be the D (6 bases). V lost 5 bases to trimming and J lost 2 bases, with 18 bases between them. This CDR3 contains 16 residues. The germline gives CDR1 SGDLS, CDR2 YYNGEE. The CDR3 DNA is TGTGCCAGCAGTCAGATACAGGGCCTTTACACAGATACGCAGTATTTT. Translation gives CASSQIQGLYTDTQYF.

This chain links TRBV10-2 with TRBJ2-3, with D possibly being TRBD2 (5 bases). The germline V and J ends were trimmed by 7 bases and 5 bases, with 16 bases remaining between them. The CDR3 is made up of 14 amino acids. The V gene's germline CDR1 is WSHSY and CDR2 SAAADI. The CDR3 DNA reads TGCGCCAGCATATTTCGGGGAGAGGGAGATACGCAGTATTTT. Its protein is CASIFRGEGDTQYF.

This clone was seen a single time. The chain joins TRBV5-1 to TRBJ2-3; 10 nucleotides align to TRBD2. This CDR3 is built from 16 residues. Per germline, CDR1 SGHRS and CDR2 YFSETQ. With 0 bases clipped from V and 3 bases from J, the junction kept 4 bases outside the gene matches. CDR3 in amino acids: CASSLEPGLATDTQYF. In DNA form, the CDR3 reads TGCGCCAGCAGCTTGGAACCGGGACTAGCGACAGATACGCAGTATTTT.

The genes are TRBV11-3 and TRBJ1-2; 11 bases fit TRBD1. Germline CDR1 reads SGHNT; CDR2 reads YENEEA. The CDR3 loop spans 16 amino acids. Trimming at V came to 6 bases and at J to 3 bases, leaving 9 bases not matched to a gene. The CDR3 bases are TGTGCCAGCAGTAGACGGTTGGGACAGGGGGACTATGGCTACACCTTC. It specifies CASSRRLGQGDYGYTF.

The chain combines TRBV6-6 with TRBJ2-1, with 8 nucleotides matching TRBD1. CDR3 length equals 13 residues. V lost 6 bases, J lost 8 bases, and 6 bases stayed unmatched. Germline-derived CDR1 and CDR2 are MNHNY and SVGAGI (reference sequence). The DNA for the CDR3 is TGTGCCAGCAGACGGACAGGGTTGGATGAGCAGTTCTTC. Translating gives CASRRTGLDEQFF.

The chain couples TRBV29-1 to TRBJ2-1; 7 bases line up with TRBD1. Germline values: CDR1 SQVTM, CDR2 ANQGSEA. The CDR3 runs to 14 residues. V gave up 5 bases and J gave up 10 bases; unmatched junction bases: 14. DNA for the CDR3: TGCAGCGTTCAACTCCAGGGGGAGAGCCAAGAGCAGTTCTTC. This encodes CSVQLQGESQEQFF.

This chain links TRBV9 with TRBJ1-1; D ambiguous. Trimming took 4 bases from V and 0 from J, leaving 7 bases between them. CDR3 length equals 13 residues. The V gene's germline CDR1 is SGDLS and CDR2 YYNGEE. CDR3 sequence: CASSPGLNTEAFF. The CDR3 bases are TGTGCCAGCAGCCCTGGATTGAACACTGAAGCTTTCTTT.

The chain carries TRBV15 and TRBJ1-2, with D possibly being TRBD1 (6 bases). V was shortened by 7 bases and J by 4 bases, with 13 bases between the two germline ends. The CDR3 contains 13 residues. Germline V lookup: CDR1 LNHNV, CDR2 YYDKDF (reference sequence). The CDR3 sequence: CATTPGHSYGYTF. The DNA of the CDR3 is TGTGCCACCACCCCGGGACACTCCTATGGCTACACCTTC.

This clone was seen just once. One end of the junction is discordant with germline, which a read error may explain. V is TRBV4-1 and J is TRBJ1-4; D unclear. The CDR3 consists of 17 residues. The germline gives CDR1 MGHRA, CDR2 YSYEKL. This CDR3 reads CVSSSYRDSVTNEKLFF. CDR3 nucleotide sequence: TGCGTCAGCAGCTCCTACCGAGATTCGGTCACTAATGAAAAACTGTTTTTT.

CDR3 residues: CASSVHRGEGEKLFF. The CDR3 region has the DNA TGTGCCAGCAGTGTTCACAGGGGCGAGGGTGAAAAACTGTTTTTT. The J gene is TRBJ1-4, the V gene TRBV25-1; 7 positions match TRBD1. J was trimmed by 7 bases and V by 4 bases; bases with no gene match: 9. The CDR3 spans 15 residues. Germline CDR1 reads MGHDK; CDR2 reads SYGVNS.

Worth noting for this clone: Likely a read error: the CDR3 ends without its conserved phenylalanine or tryptophan. Because the CDR3's place on the DNA is in doubt, the DNA is left out and the CDR3 is given as listed by TCRdb. The V call is TRBV21-1, the J call TRBJ1-1. TRBV21-1 is shown as a pseudogene. The CDR3 comprises 11 residues, both ends counted. CDR3 sequence reads: CAGSTPGGRLL.

V usage is TRBV11-3 and J usage is TRBJ2-5, with 7 positions matching TRBD2. This CDR3 has 13 residues. Germline CDR1 and CDR2: SGHNT and YENEEA. J gave up 5 bases and V 5 bases, and 5 bases lay outside the gene matches. CDR3 sequence: CASSPGLEETQYF. For the CDR3, the DNA is TGTGCCAGCAGCCCCGGACTAGAGGAGACCCAGTACTTC.

This chain uses TRBV6-2 or TRBV6-3 with TRBJ1-4; the match to TRBD1 covers 8 bases. The CDR3 is made up of 15 amino acids. Looked up from germline, CDR1 is MNHEY and CDR2 is SVGEGT. V shed 5 bases, J shed 8 bases, and the junction held 10 bases outside the gene matches. CDR3 DNA sequence: TGTGCCAGCAGTACCAGGGGGCTCGGACCCGAAAAACTGTTTTTT. This encodes CASSTRGLGPEKLFF.

DNA for the CDR3: TGTGCCAGCAGATCGGGACGGTTGCTGCAAGAGACCCAGTACTTC. As protein: CASRSGRLLQETQYF. The chain combines TRBV5-8 with TRBJ2-5; D could derive from TRBD1 or TRBD2 (5 bases each). Germline V gene sequence: CDR1 SGHTS, CDR2 YDEGEE. This CDR3 is 15 amino acids long. Trimming removed 5 bases from V and 2 bases from J, with 16 bases in between.

This rearrangement joins TRBV11-2 to TRBJ2-1; D not certain. Germline CDR1 SGHAT, CDR2 FQNNGV. V gave up 6 bases and J gave up 7 bases, with 13 bases separating them. The CDR3 runs to 13 residues. CDR3: CASSTVGVNEQFF. CDR3 coding DNA: TGTGCCAGCAGTACCGTCGGCGTGAATGAGCAGTTCTTC.

This clone was seen a single time. Written as DNA, the CDR3 is TGTGCCAGCAGCTTAGATAGCGGGACTAGCACAGATACGCAGTATTTT. This gives the protein CASSLDSGTSTDTQYF. The chain links TRBV11-2 to TRBJ2-3, with 8 bases fitting TRBD2. Germline loops: CDR1 SGHAT, CDR2 FQNNGV. This CDR3 is built from 16 residues. Germline trimming cut 0 bases from V and 0 bases from J; bases unmatched to any gene: 2.

The chain uses TRBV12-3 or TRBV12-4 and TRBJ2-1, with 7 bases lining up with TRBD2. This CDR3 comprises 10 residues. The ends lost 10 bases at V and 15 bases at J; junction bases unmatched: 9. The CDR3 loop is CATTGSGTFF. The CDR3 DNA reads as TGTGCCACCACCGGGAGCGGGACGTTCTTC.

The chain combines TRBV7-4 with TRBJ1-5; D is possibly TRBD1 (6 bases). CDR3 length equals 18 residues. With 3 bases removed from V and 0 bases from J, the gap between germline ends came to 18 bases. CDR1 and CDR2 from the germline V gene are SGHVT and SQSDAQ. The chain's CDR3 is CASSFPGHGLLSNQPQHF. Here the CDR3 DNA reads TGTGCCAGCAGCTTTCCGGGACACGGCCTTCTTAGCAATCAGCCCCAGCATTTT.

V is TRBV7-3 and J is TRBJ2-2; 7 nucleotides align to TRBD1. CDR1 is SGHTA and CDR2 is FQGTGA in the germline V gene. The CDR3 has 17 residues. V dropped 5 bases and J dropped 10; count of bases not matched to a gene: 19. The CDR3 nucleotides read TGTGCCAGCAGCATGCAGGGGGTCGCCACGGTCCCCTCGGAGCTGTTTTTT. Translated: CASSMQGVATVPSELFF.

A word on this clone: The junction departs from the called germline gene at one end, perhaps through a read error. This chain links TRBV18 with TRBJ1-5; D might be TRBD1 (6 bases). Germline loops: CDR1 KGHSH, CDR2 LQKENI. This CDR3 comprises 14 residues. The CDR3 protein is CASSLAQGPQAQHF. Written as DNA, the CDR3 is TGTGCCAGCTCACTTGCACAGGGCCCTCAGGCCCAGCATTTT.

The gene calls are TRBV7-3 and TRBJ1-5; D is undetermined. The germline V gene has CDR1 SGHTA and CDR2 FQGTGA. V lost 1 base and J 7 bases, leaving 8 bases between the germline ends. This CDR3 contains 13 residues. CDR3: CASSLNAGQPQHF. CDR3 coding DNA: TGTGCCAGCAGCTTAAACGCCGGACAGCCCCAGCATTTT. Drawing the rest from reference TRBV7-3 and TRBJ1-5, the complete variable domain is GAGVSQTPSNKVTEKGKYVELRCDPISGHTALYWYRQSLGQGPEFLIYFQGTGAADDSGLPNDRFFAVRPEGSVSTLKIQRTERGDSAVYLCASSLNAGQPQHFGDGTRLSIL.

The chain uses TRBV6-2 or TRBV6-3 and TRBJ2-3; no firm D call. V was clipped by 4 bases and J by 2 bases, with 10 bases between them. The CDR3 spans 14 residues. Germline CDR1 and CDR2: MNHEY and SVGEGT. The CDR3 coding sequence is TGTGCCAGCAGTTCCCAGCGAGACACAGATACGCAGTATTTT. Its protein is CASSSQRDTDTQYF.